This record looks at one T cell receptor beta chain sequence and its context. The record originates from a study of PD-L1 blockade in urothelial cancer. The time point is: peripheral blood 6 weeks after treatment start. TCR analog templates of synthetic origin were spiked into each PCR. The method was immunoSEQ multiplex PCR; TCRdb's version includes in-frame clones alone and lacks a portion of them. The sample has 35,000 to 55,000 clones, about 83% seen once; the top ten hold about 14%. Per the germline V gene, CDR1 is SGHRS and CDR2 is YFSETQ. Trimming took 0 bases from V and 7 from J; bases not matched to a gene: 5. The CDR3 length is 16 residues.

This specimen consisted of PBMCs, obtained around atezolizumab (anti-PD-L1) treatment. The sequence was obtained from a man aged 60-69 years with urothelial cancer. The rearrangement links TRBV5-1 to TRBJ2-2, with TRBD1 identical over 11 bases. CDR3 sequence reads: CASSLEDRGPVGELFF. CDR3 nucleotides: TGCGCCAGCAGCTTGGAGGACAGGGGGCCGGTCGGGGAGCTGTTTTTT.